Following are 23 T cell receptor beta chains from one sample sequenced in a study of T-cell memory formation after mild COVID-19. TCRdb fed the 5' RACE reads into MiXCR, producing one record per CDR3 protein. The repertoire holds 340,000 or so distinct CDR3 sequences, with 10% to 15% as singletons. Sequencing was carried out using PBMCs or a T cell subset sorted from them (not recorded which). Source of these receptors: a man aged 18 to 35 who had mild COVID-19 (a few samples of this study predate the infection). Cell type and time point are not known.

The chain uses TRBV15 and TRBJ1-2, with 7 nucleotides matching TRBD1. Germline V gene data show CDR1 as LNHNV and CDR2 as YYDKDF (reference sequence). The CDR3 contains 13 residues. V was pared by 3 bases and J by 4 bases, with 2 bases of the junction left unmatched. The DNA of the CDR3 is TGTGCCACCAGCAGCCGGGACAGCTATGGCTACACCTTC. It translates to CATSSRDSYGYTF.

This clonotype was recorded a few times. The V gene is TRBV12-3 or TRBV12-4, the J gene TRBJ2-3; D may match TRBD1 or TRBD2 (5 bases each). Between the trimmed V and J ends, which lost 6 bases and 0 bases, there was a span of 16 bases. This CDR3 is built from 16 residues. The CDR3 here is CASSPWGPGSTDTQYF. CDR3 DNA sequence: TGTGCCAGCAGCCCTTGGGGCCCGGGGAGCACAGATACGCAGTATTTT.

V gene TRBV6-2 or TRBV6-3 combines with J gene TRBJ1-2; 7 bases are shared with TRBD1. The CDR3 has 17 amino acids. The germline V gene encodes CDR1 MNHEY and CDR2 SVGEGT. The V and J ends lost 6 bases and 5 bases, in that order; junction bases with no gene match: 18. CDR3 nucleotides: TGTGCCAGCAGCCAGTACCGCACCCAGGGACAGCGATATGGCTACACCTTC. Translation gives CASSQYRTQGQRYGYTF.

This clonotype was observed a few times. This chain joins TRBV24-1 and TRBJ1-4; D gene unclear. Trimming left V 10 bases short and J 5 bases short, with 13 bases between. Germline CDR1 reads KGHDR; CDR2 reads SFDVKD. The CDR3 is 13 amino acids. The CDR3 region has the DNA TGTGCCACGAGTTCGGGTAAAAATGAAAAACTGTTTTTT. It yields the protein CATSSGKNEKLFF.

J is TRBJ1-1 and V is TRBV4-1; 11 bases are a match to TRBD1. The V gene end was trimmed by 3 bases and the J gene end by 4 bases; junction bases not matched to a gene: 7. CDR1 and CDR2 (germline): MGHRA, YSYEKL. The CDR3 spans 16 residues. The CDR3 region has the DNA TGCGCCAGCAGCCAGGGAGGGACAGGGGGGCGCACTGAAGCTTTCTTT. Amino acids: CASSQGGTGGRTEAFF.

V gene TRBV20-1 combines with J gene TRBJ2-5, with D maybe TRBD2 (5 bases). This CDR3 has 11 residues. Germline V lookup: CDR1 DFQATT, CDR2 SNEGSKA (reference sequence). V was pared by 0 bases and J by 8 bases, with 7 bases between. The CDR3 nucleotides are TGCAGTGCTAGAGATGAGGGTACCCAGTACTTC. It yields the protein CSARDEGTQYF.

The rearrangement links TRBV27 to TRBJ2-7, with D hard to call. The CDR3 covers 14 residues. V gave up 4 bases and J gave up 3 bases, with 13 bases separating them. The germline CDR1 and CDR2 sequences are MNHEY and SMNVEV (reference sequence). CDR3 loop: CASSSGLFGYEQYF. CDR3 sequence (DNA): TGTGCCAGCAGTTCTGGGCTCTTCGGCTACGAGCAGTACTTC.

This chain uses TRBV6-2 or TRBV6-3 with TRBJ2-1; D unclear. The CDR3 is made up of 14 amino acids. Germline V CDR1 and CDR2: MNHEY, SVGEGT. Trimming stripped 0 bases from V and 4 bases from J, with 7 bases between. The CDR3 sequence: CASSYSYGYNEQFF. The CDR3, as DNA: TGTGCCAGCAGTTACTCTTACGGGTACAATGAGCAGTTCTTC.

The chain recombines TRBV20-1 with TRBJ2-3, with D tentatively TRBD1 or TRBD2 (6 bases each). V was shortened by 6 bases and J by 4 bases, with 20 bases between the two germline ends. Per germline, CDR1 DFQATT and CDR2 SNEGSKA (reference sequence). The CDR3 consists of 15 residues. Here the CDR3 reads CSAVRGGRGPDTQYF. CDR3 bases: TGCAGTGCGGTGAGGGGTGGTCGGGGGCCAGATACGCAGTATTTT.

The V call is TRBV7-9, the J call TRBJ2-7; the match to TRBD1 covers 7 bases. The germline gives CDR1 SEHNR, CDR2 FQNEAQ (reference sequence). The V segment lost 5 bases and the J segment 2 bases; nucleotides outside the gene matches: 6. The CDR3 is 14 residues long. The CDR3 loop is CASSPRTGTYEQYV. Here the CDR3 DNA reads TGTGCCAGCAGCCCGCGGACAGGTACCTACGAGCAGTACGTC.

This clonotype was counted many times. The chain uses TRBV5-1 and TRBJ2-3; D is ambiguous. V was trimmed by 2 bases and J by 2 bases, leaving 15 bases between them. The CDR3 is 16 residues long. The V gene's germline CDR1 is SGHRS and CDR2 YFSETQ. In DNA, the CDR3 is TGCGCCAGCAGCTTAAGCAGGCTTGGGCCCACAGATACGCAGTATTTT. It encodes CASSLSRLGPTDTQYF.

V and J are TRBV20-1 and TRBJ1-5; TRBD1 is a possible D gene (6 bases). In germline, CDR1 is DFQATT, CDR2 SNEGSKA (reference sequence). V was pared by 6 bases and J by 1 base, with 13 bases between. The CDR3 length is 14 residues. The CDR3 sequence: CSAWAGASNQPQHF. Here the CDR3 DNA reads TGCAGTGCATGGGCAGGGGCAAGCAATCAGCCCCAGCATTTT.

This sequence joins TRBV5-6 and TRBJ2-5; TRBD1 matches at 9 bases. The germline V gene encodes CDR1 SGHDT and CDR2 YYEEEE. This CDR3 has 16 amino acids. V lost 1 base and J lost 4; bases outside the gene matches: 8. CDR3 bases: TGTGCCAGCAGCTTGTGGGCCGGGACAGGGACAGAGACCCAGTACTTC. Encoded protein: CASSLWAGTGTETQYF.

The chain employs TRBV7-8 and TRBJ2-4, with D perhaps matching TRBD2 (6 bases). V lost 0 bases and J 0 bases, leaving 24 bases between the germline ends. This CDR3 is 21 amino acids long. Germline V gene lookup returns CDR1 SGHVS and CDR2 FQNEAQ. The CDR3, as DNA: TGTGCCAGCAGCTTAGCAGGACTACCTAAAACCCTCACGTTAGCCAAAAACATTCAGTACTTC. This sequence encodes CASSLAGLPKTLTLAKNIQYF.

This clonotype was seen many times. The chain combines TRBV10-3 with TRBJ2-4, with D perhaps matching TRBD1 (5 bases). The CDR3 is 12 amino acids. From germline, CDR1 is ENHRY and CDR2 SYGVKD. V was pared by 5 bases and J by 9 bases, with 11 bases between. The CDR3 here is CAISTLRGIQYF. The CDR3 nucleotides are TGTGCCATCAGTACACTTAGGGGCATTCAGTACTTC.

This clonotype turned up a few times. The chain uses TRBV28 and TRBJ2-5; TRBD2 aligns across 8 bases. The CDR3 runs to 15 residues. CDR1 and CDR2 from the germline V gene are MDHEN and SYDVKM. With V trimmed by 3 bases and J by 1 base, 4 bases remained unmatched. CDR3: CASSFPSGGQETQYF. CDR3 nucleotide sequence: TGTGCCAGCAGTTTCCCCAGCGGGGGCCAAGAGACCCAGTACTTC.

The table lists this clonotype with many counts. J is TRBJ2-7 and V is TRBV6-6; 9 bases map to TRBD1. Losses at the gene ends were 5 bases for V and 3 bases for J; bases not matched to a gene: 5. CDR1 and CDR2 (germline): MNHNY, SVGAGI (reference sequence). This CDR3 is built from 14 residues. Written as DNA, the CDR3 is TGTGCCAGCAGTGATCCGGGACAGGGCTACGAGCAGTACTTC. Protein: CASSDPGQGYEQYF.

V and J are TRBV12-3 or TRBV12-4 and TRBJ2-6, with D possibly being TRBD1 (6 bases). V was pared by 5 bases and J by 0 bases, with 14 bases between. The CDR3 runs 17 residues. CDR3 residues: CASSRTGITSGANVLTF. In DNA, the CDR3 is TGTGCCAGCAGTAGAACAGGGATCACCTCTGGGGCCAACGTCCTGACTTTC.

This chain uses TRBV10-3 with TRBJ2-7, with 8 nucleotides matching TRBD1. The germline V gene encodes CDR1 ENHRY and CDR2 SYGVKD. V gave up 6 bases and J gave up 2 bases; unmatched junction bases: 6. CDR3 length: 14 residues. CDR3 residues: CAIRDGQGTYEQYF. In nucleotides, the CDR3 is TGTGCCATCAGGGACGGACAGGGTACCTACGAGCAGTACTTC.

A few counts support this clonotype. This chain joins TRBV24-1 and TRBJ2-5; 8 nucleotides line up with TRBD1. From germline, CDR1 is KGHDR and CDR2 SFDVKD. V shed 3 bases, J shed 4 bases, and the junction held 9 bases outside the gene matches. CDR3 length: 16 amino acids. CDR3 nucleotide sequence: TGTGCCACCAGTGATAAGGGGACAGGATGGGGAGAGACCCAGTACTTC. Translating gives CATSDKGTGWGETQYF.

A few counts support this clonotype. V and J are TRBV7-9 and TRBJ2-2; TRBD2 might be the D (6 bases). The germline V and J ends were trimmed by 6 bases and 5 bases, with 19 bases remaining between them. CDR3 size: 16 residues. Per the germline V gene, CDR1 is SEHNR and CDR2 is FQNEAQ (reference sequence). The CDR3 reads CASRQGAAGGTGELFF. DNA for the CDR3: TGTGCCAGCAGGCAAGGTGCAGCCGGAGGGACCGGGGAGCTGTTTTTT.

This clonotype was detected ten times or more. V gene TRBV4-3 combines with J gene TRBJ2-6, with 7 bases aligning to TRBD1. CDR1 and CDR2 from the germline V gene are LGHNA and YSLEER. The junction had 6 bases not matched to a gene; V was cut back by 2 bases and J by 2 bases. This CDR3 spans 17 amino acids. For the CDR3, the DNA is TGCGCCAGCAGCCAACGATCACAGGGGACTGGGGCCAACGTCCTGACTTTC. Protein sequence: CASSQRSQGTGANVLTF.

This clonotype was picked up a small number of times. This chain joins TRBV4-2 and TRBJ2-3; D is uncertain. The germline V and J ends were trimmed by 1 base and 0 bases, with 11 bases remaining between them. Germline V gene data show CDR1 as LGHNA and CDR2 as YNFKEQ. This CDR3 region has 16 residues. The CDR3 coding sequence is TGTGCCAGCAGCCAAGGAGGCAGTCATAGCACAGATACGCAGTATTTT. Protein: CASSQGGSHSTDTQYF.